The next 18 T cell receptor beta chains were all read from a single sample in a study of beta chain features in type 1 diabetes. Study observations and caveats: Shorter TCRB CDR3s, moderately but significantly so, were found in Type 1 diabetes patients in all four CD4+ subsets.

What was sequenced were expressed TCRB transcripts, since all of the isolated RNA had been reverse transcribed. Measured with immunoSEQ multiplex PCR; TCRdb has only the in-frame clones, and not every one. The sample carries around 260,000 clones, roughly 21% recorded once. Antigens for these TCRs are unknown. The sequencing input was naive CD4+ T cells from blood. These receptors all stem from a woman aged 40 to 50 with type 1 diabetes.

This clone was detected a few times. This sequence joins TRBV29-1 and TRBJ1-1; 11 nucleotides agree with TRBD1. V shed 7 bases, J shed 10 bases, and the junction held 11 bases outside the gene matches. CDR1 and CDR2 from the germline V gene are SQVTM and ANQGSEA. The CDR3 spans 13 residues. The CDR3 loop reads CSAPGQGGSGAFF. The CDR3 nucleotides read TGCAGCGCACCGGGACAGGGGGGCTCCGGAGCTTTCTTT.

This clone has only a few counts. The rearrangement uses TRBV28 and TRBJ2-7; 9 bases are a match to TRBD2. Germline assignment: CDR1 MDHEN and CDR2 SYDVKM. V gave up 6 bases and J gave up 6 bases; unmatched junction bases: 9. CDR3 length equals 14 residues. The CDR3 nucleotides read TGTGCCAGCAGCCGGGGCGGGGGGGGCCTCGAGCAGTACTTC. It encodes CASSRGGGGLEQYF.

The genes are TRBV29-1 and TRBJ1-1; D gene ambiguous. V was clipped by 5 bases and J by 4 bases, with 14 bases between them. The CDR3 length is 13 residues. Germline CDR1 and CDR2: SQVTM and ANQGSEA. As DNA, the CDR3 is TGCAGCGTTCCTTCGCCGGTTGGCACTGAAGCTTTCTTT. Translation gives CSVPSPVGTEAFF.

The sample holds a few counts of this clone. The chain employs TRBV29-1 and TRBJ1-2; perhaps TRBD1 as D (5 bases). CDR1 and CDR2 (germline): SQVTM, ANQGSEA. Trimming stripped 0 bases from V and 2 bases from J, with 13 bases between. This CDR3 contains 15 residues. CDR3 region: CSVEDGRQKNYGYTF. CDR3 coding DNA: TGCAGCGTTGAAGACGGGAGACAGAAAAACTATGGCTACACCTTC.

This clone showed up just a few times. This sample includes further DNA sequences coding for the same CDR3. V usage is TRBV9 and J usage is TRBJ2-1, with D possibly TRBD2 on 5 matching bases. Per germline, CDR1 SGDLS and CDR2 YYNGEE. The CDR3 has 14 residues. Trimming took 2 bases from V and 0 from J, leaving 6 bases between them. This chain's CDR3 is CASSVTSSYNEQFF. CDR3 nucleotides: TGTGCCAGCAGCGTTACTAGCTCCTACAATGAGCAGTTCTTC.

There are a few counts of this clone. This chain connects TRBV10-3 to TRBJ2-2; possible D gene TRBD2, 5 bases. The CDR3 has 13 amino acids. Germline lookup yields CDR1 ENHRY and CDR2 SYGVKD. Trimming shortened V by 0 bases and J by 11 bases, and 10 bases separated the two germline ends. The CDR3 sequence: CAISESGGGELFF. The DNA for the CDR3 is TGTGCCATCAGTGAGTCTGGCGGAGGCGAGCTGTTTTTT.

The V call is TRBV28, the J call TRBJ2-7; D is uncertain. This CDR3 region has 13 residues. CDR1 MDHEN and CDR2 SYDVKM come from the germline V gene. V lost 3 bases and J lost 3, with 9 bases in between. CDR3 in DNA: TGTGCCAGCAGTTTGAGCGTGAACTACGAGCAGTACTTC. This sequence encodes CASSLSVNYEQYF.

This clone has more than one count but fewer than ten. The V and J genes are TRBV2 and TRBJ2-6; D remains unclear. From germline, CDR1 is SNHLY and CDR2 FYNNEI. V lost 5 bases and J 4 bases, leaving 9 bases between the germline ends. The CDR3 has 14 amino acids. The CDR3 is CASSLYSGANVLTF. CDR3 coding DNA: TGTGCCAGCAGTCTTTATTCGGGGGCCAACGTCCTGACTTTC.

Written as DNA, the CDR3 is TGCGCCAGCAGCTTGGCCCACAGGGGGGCTAACTATGGCTACACCTTC. Amino acid sequence: CASSLAHRGANYGYTF. The V and J genes are TRBV5-1 and TRBJ1-2, with 8 bases matching TRBD1. CDR3 size: 16 residues. Germline V gene data show CDR1 as SGHRS and CDR2 as YFSETQ. Trimming at V came to 0 bases and at J to 0 bases, leaving 4 bases not matched to a gene.

J is TRBJ2-2 and V is TRBV28, with TRBD1 matching 9 bases. Germline V gives CDR1 MDHEN, CDR2 SYDVKM. V lost 10 bases to trimming and J lost 0 bases; unmatched junction nucleotides: 18. The CDR3 is made up of 19 amino acids. The CDR3 DNA reads TGTGCCATCAATCTGCGGGACAGGGCAGACGTATCGAACACCGGGGAGCTGTTTTTT. Its translation: CAINLRDRADVSNTGELFF.

This clone occurred a few times. The chain employs TRBV5-1 and TRBJ2-7; D unclear. The CDR3 covers 13 residues. Trimming took off 0 bases at V and 6 bases at J, with 10 bases between the two ends. CDR1 SGHRS and CDR2 YFSETQ come from the germline V gene. The CDR3 region has the DNA TGCGCCAGCAGCTTGGGTCCATCGGGCGAGCAGTACTTC. Its translation is CASSLGPSGEQYF.

The chain has TRBV4-3 and TRBJ2-3; 7 nucleotides agree with TRBD1. V was clipped by 0 bases and J by 6 bases; unmatched bases: 9. This CDR3 has 16 amino acids. The germline CDR1 and CDR2 sequences are LGHNA and YSLEER. CDR3 region: CASSQDWTGGRDTQYF. The CDR3 bases are TGCGCCAGCAGCCAAGATTGGACAGGCGGAAGGGATACGCAGTATTTT.

A few counts support this clone. The V call is TRBV9, the J call TRBJ1-6; D uncertain. Germline loops: CDR1 SGDLS, CDR2 YYNGEE. The CDR3 is 15 amino acids. V gave up 0 bases and J gave up 12 bases, with 16 bases separating them. CDR3 DNA: TGTGCCAGCAGCGTAGCTGACTATCCCTTCGGACCCCTCCACTTT. This sequence encodes CASSVADYPFGPLHF.

This clone was recorded a few times. The V and J genes are TRBV7-9 and TRBJ1-1, with D perhaps TRBD1 (5 bases). Germline CDR1 reads SEHNR; CDR2 reads FQNEAQ (reference sequence). The CDR3 consists of 13 residues. V was pared by 11 bases and J by 2 bases, with 15 bases between. CDR3 loop: CALSLGTNTEAFF. The CDR3 DNA reads as TGTGCCCTAAGTCTAGGGACTAACACTGAAGCTTTCTTT.

This chain connects TRBV9 to TRBJ1-4, with D maybe TRBD1 (6 bases). The CDR3 has 15 residues. The germline V and J ends were trimmed by 3 bases and 8 bases, with 17 bases remaining between them. Per the germline V gene, CDR1 is SGDLS and CDR2 is YYNGEE. In DNA form, the CDR3 reads TGTGCCAGCAGCGAGCAGACAGGAACGTCCGAAAAACTGTTTTTT. Protein: CASSEQTGTSEKLFF.

The chain recombines TRBV7-2 with TRBJ2-3; TRBD1 matches 9 bases. CDR3 size: 15 residues. Trimming at V came to 5 bases and at J to 2 bases, leaving 5 bases not matched to a gene. CDR1 and CDR2 from the germline V gene are SGHTA and FQGNSA. CDR3 in amino acids: CASSPGTGTTDTQYF. CDR3 nucleotide sequence: TGTGCCAGCAGCCCAGGGACAGGGACCACAGATACGCAGTATTTT.

This clone occurred a few times. V is TRBV27 and J is TRBJ1-4; 7 bases align to TRBD1. The J segment lost 3 bases and the V segment lost 5 bases, leaving 3 bases of the junction unmatched. Per germline, CDR1 MNHEY and CDR2 SMNVEV (reference sequence). CDR3 length: 14 amino acids. The CDR3 loop is CASSIQGSNEKLFF. Written as DNA, the CDR3 is TGTGCCAGCAGTATACAGGGGTCTAATGAAAAACTGTTTTTT.

This clone has just a few counts. The V and J genes are TRBV28 and TRBJ1-1; the D is unclear. The germline V gene has CDR1 MDHEN and CDR2 SYDVKM. This CDR3 is built from 14 residues. Trimming removed 4 bases from V and 7 bases from J, with 16 bases in between. CDR3: CASSSPTRRSEAFF. CDR3 bases: TGTGCCAGCAGTTCACCGACCCGACGGAGTGAAGCTTTCTTT.